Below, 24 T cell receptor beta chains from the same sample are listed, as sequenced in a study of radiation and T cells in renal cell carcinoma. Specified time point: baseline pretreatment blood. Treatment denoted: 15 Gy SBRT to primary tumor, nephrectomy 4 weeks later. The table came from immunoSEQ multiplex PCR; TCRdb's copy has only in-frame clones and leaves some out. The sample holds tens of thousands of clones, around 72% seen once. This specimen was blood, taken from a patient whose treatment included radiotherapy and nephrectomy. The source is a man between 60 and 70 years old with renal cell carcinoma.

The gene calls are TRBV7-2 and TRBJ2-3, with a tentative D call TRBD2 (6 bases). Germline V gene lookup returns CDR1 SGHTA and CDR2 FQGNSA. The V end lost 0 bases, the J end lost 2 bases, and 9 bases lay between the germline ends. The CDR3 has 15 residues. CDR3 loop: CASSLAPGDTDTQYF. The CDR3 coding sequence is TGTGCCAGCAGCTTAGCGCCGGGGGACACAGATACGCAGTATTTT.

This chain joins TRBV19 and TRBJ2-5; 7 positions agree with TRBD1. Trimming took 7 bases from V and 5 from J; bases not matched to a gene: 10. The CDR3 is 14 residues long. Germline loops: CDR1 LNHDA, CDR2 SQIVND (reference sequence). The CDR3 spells CASTPTGQTETQYF. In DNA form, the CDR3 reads TGTGCCAGTACCCCGACAGGGCAGACCGAGACCCAGTACTTC.

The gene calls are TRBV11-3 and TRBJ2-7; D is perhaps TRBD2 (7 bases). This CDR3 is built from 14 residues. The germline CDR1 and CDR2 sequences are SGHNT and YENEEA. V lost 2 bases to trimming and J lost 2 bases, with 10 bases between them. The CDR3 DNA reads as TGTGCCAGCAGCTTAAGGGGGGGAACCTACGAGCAGTACTTC. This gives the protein CASSLRGGTYEQYF.

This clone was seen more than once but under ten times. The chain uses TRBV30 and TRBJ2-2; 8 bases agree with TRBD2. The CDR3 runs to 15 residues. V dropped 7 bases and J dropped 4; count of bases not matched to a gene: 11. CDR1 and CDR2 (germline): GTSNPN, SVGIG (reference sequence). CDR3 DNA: TGTGCCTCCCTGATGTCCGGGGGGGCCACCGGGGAGCTGTTTTTT. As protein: CASLMSGGATGELFF.

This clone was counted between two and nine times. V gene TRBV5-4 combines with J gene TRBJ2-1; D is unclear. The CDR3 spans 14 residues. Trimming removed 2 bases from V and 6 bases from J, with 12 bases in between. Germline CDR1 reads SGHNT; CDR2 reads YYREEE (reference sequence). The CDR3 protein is CASSLRIEPNEQFF. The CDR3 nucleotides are TGTGCCAGCAGCTTAAGGATCGAACCCAATGAGCAGTTCTTC.

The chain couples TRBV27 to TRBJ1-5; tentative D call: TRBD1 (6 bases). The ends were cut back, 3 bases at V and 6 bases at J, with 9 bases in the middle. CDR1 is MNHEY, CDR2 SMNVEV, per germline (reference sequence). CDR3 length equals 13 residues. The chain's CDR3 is CASSFGTRQPQHF. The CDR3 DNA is TGTGCCAGCAGTTTCGGGACACGTCAGCCCCAGCATTTT.

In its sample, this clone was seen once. The CDR3 loop reads CASSFASVRLGGYTF. Here the CDR3 DNA reads TGTGCCAGCAGCTTCGCCTCGGTAAGACTAGGGGGCTACACCTTC. The chain combines TRBV13 with TRBJ1-2, with D hard to call. This CDR3 has 15 residues. V was cut by 3 bases and J by 8 bases, with 19 bases left in between. The germline gives CDR1 PRHDT, CDR2 FYEKMQ (reference sequence).

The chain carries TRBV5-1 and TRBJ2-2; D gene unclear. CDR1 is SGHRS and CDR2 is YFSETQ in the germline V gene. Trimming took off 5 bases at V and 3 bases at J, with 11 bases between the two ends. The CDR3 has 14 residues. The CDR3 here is CASSPNTDTGELFF. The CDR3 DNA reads TGCGCCAGCAGTCCCAACACGGACACCGGGGAGCTGTTTTTT.

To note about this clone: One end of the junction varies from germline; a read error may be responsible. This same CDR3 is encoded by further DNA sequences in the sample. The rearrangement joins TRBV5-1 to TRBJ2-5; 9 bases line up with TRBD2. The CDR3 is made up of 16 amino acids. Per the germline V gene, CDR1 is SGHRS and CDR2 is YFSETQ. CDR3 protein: CASSLRAGGVQETQYF. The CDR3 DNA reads TGCGCCAGCAGCTTGCGGGCGGGAGGGGTGCAAGAGACTCAGTACTTC.

As DNA, the CDR3 is TGTGCCACCAGCAGAGCTCGAGACTCCTACAATGAGCAGTTCTTC. As protein: CATSRARDSYNEQFF. The V gene is TRBV15, the J gene TRBJ2-1; no definite D call. Germline V gene data show CDR1 as LNHNV and CDR2 as YYDKDF (reference sequence). Trimming removed 1 base at V and 0 bases at J, with 7 bases between. This CDR3 is built from 15 residues.

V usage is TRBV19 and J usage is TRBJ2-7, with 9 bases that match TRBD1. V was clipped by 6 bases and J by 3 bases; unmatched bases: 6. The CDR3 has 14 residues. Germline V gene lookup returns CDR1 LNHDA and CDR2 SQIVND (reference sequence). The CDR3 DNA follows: TGTGCCAGTAGCCTGTCGGGACAGGGCTACGAGCAGTACTTC. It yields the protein CASSLSGQGYEQYF.

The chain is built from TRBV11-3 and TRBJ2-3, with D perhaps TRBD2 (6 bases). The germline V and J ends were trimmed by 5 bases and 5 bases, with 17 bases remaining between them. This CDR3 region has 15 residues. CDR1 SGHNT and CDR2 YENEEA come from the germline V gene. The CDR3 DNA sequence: TGTGCCAGCAGCCCAGGGCGGGAACGGGGAGATACGCAGTATTTT. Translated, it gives CASSPGRERGDTQYF.

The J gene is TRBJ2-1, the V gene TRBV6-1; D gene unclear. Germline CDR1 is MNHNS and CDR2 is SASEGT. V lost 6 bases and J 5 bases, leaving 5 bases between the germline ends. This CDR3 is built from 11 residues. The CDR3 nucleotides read TGTGCCAGCAGGTTTAACAATGAGCAGTTCTTC. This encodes CASRFNNEQFF.

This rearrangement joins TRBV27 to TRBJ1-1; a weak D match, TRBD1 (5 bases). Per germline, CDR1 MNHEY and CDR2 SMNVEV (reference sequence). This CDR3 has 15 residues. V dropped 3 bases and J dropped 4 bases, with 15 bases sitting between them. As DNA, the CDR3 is TGTGCCAGCAGTTTTGGGGGGTTGGGGTTCACTGAAGCTTTCTTT. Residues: CASSFGGLGFTEAFF.

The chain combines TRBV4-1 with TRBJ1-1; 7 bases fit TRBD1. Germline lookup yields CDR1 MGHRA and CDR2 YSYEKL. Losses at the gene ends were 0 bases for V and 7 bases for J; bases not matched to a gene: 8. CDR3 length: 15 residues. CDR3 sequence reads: CASSQDHQGGLEAFF. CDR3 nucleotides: TGCGCCAGCAGCCAAGACCACCAGGGGGGCCTTGAAGCTTTCTTT.

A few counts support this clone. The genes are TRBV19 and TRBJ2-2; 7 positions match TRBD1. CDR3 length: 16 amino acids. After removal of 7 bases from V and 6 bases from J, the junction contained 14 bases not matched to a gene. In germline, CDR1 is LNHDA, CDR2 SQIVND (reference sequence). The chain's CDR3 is CASTLRVTGIAGELFF. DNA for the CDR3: TGTGCCAGTACACTGCGGGTGACAGGGATCGCCGGGGAGCTGTTTTTT.

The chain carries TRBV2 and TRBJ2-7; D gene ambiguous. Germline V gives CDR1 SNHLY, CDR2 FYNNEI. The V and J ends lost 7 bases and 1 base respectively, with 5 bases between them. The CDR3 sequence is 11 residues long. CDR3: CASTGSYEQYF. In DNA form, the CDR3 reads TGTGCCAGCACCGGTTCCTACGAGCAGTACTTC.

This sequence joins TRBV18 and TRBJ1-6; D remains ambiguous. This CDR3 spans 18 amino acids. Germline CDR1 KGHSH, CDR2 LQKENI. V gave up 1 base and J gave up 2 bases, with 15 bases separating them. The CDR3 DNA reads TGTGCCAGCTCACCACTCTCCCCGACGGGCACCTATAATTCACCCCTCCACTTT. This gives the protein CASSPLSPTGTYNSPLHF.

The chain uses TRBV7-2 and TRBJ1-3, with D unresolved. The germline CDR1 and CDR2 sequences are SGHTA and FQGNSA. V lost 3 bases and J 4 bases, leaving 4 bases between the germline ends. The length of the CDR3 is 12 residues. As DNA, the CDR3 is TGTGCCAGCAGCTTGTACGGAAACACCATATATTTT. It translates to CASSLYGNTIYF.

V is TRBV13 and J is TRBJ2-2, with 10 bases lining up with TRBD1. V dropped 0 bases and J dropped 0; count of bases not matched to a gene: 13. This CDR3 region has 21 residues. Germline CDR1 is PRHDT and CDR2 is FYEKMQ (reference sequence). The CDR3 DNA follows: TGTGCCAGCAGCTTAGGAGACAGGGGGCGCCCCGGATCTCCGAACACCGGGGAGCTGTTTTTT. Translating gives CASSLGDRGRPGSPNTGELFF.

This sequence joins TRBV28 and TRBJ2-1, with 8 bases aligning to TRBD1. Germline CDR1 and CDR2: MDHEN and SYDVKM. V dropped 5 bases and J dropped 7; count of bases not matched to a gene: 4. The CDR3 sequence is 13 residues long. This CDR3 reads CASSTGGRNEQFF. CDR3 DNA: TGTGCCAGCAGTACAGGGGGAAGGAATGAGCAGTTCTTC.

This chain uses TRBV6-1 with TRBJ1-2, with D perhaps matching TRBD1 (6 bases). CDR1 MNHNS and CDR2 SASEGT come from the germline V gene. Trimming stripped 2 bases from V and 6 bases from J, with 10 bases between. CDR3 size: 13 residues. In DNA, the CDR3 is TGTGCCAGCAGTGAACAAGGGGGGAATGGCTACACCTTC. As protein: CASSEQGGNGYTF.

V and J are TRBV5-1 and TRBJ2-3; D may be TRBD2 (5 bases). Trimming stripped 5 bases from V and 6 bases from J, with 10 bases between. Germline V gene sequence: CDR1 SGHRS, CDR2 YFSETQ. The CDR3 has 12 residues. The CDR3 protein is CASRMEEDTQYF. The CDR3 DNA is TGCGCCAGCAGGATGGAGGAGGATACGCAGTATTTT.

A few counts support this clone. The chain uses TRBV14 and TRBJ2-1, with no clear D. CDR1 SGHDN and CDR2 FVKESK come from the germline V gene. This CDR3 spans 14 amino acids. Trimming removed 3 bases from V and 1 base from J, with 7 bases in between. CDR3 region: CASSHRRSYNEQFF. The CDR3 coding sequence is TGTGCCAGCAGCCACAGGCGGTCCTACAATGAGCAGTTCTTC.